A single sample gave rise to the 6 T cell receptor beta chains below, sequenced in a study of T cells of healthy individuals. Each CDR3 protein is one row after TCRdb ran MiXCR on the 5' RACE reads. The table records around 98,000 distinct CDR3 sequences, around 17% of them present only once. These receptors were collected from a human donor in good health.

The sample holds one count of this clonotype. The chain recombines TRBV2 with TRBJ2-7; no reliable D call. The CDR3 is made up of 12 amino acids. The V and J ends lost 6 bases and 4 bases respectively, with 10 bases between them. Germline lookup yields CDR1 SNHLY and CDR2 FYNNEI. CDR3 in DNA: TGTGCCAGCAGGGGGATGGGGTACGAGCAGTACTTC. It codes for CASRGMGYEQYF.

The rearrangement links TRBV7-2 to TRBJ2-5; D tentatively fits TRBD1 or TRBD2 (9 bases each). The CDR3 covers 15 residues. CDR1 and CDR2 from the germline V gene are SGHTA and FQGNSA. Deletions cut 4 bases from V and 6 bases from J, with 18 bases between. CDR3: CASSSLAGTGKTQYF. CDR3 sequence (DNA): TGTGCCAGCAGCTCTCTAGCGGGGACAGGGAAGACCCAGTACTTC.

The chain combines TRBV2 with TRBJ1-1; D gene ambiguous. Germline assignment: CDR1 SNHLY and CDR2 FYNNEI. The CDR3 length is 13 residues. V was clipped by 7 bases and J by 3 bases, with 12 bases between them. This chain's CDR3 is CASKPGEYTEAFF. CDR3 coding DNA: TGTGCCAGCAAACCGGGCGAGTACACTGAAGCTTTCTTT. Full variable domain (missing parts from reference TRBV2 and TRBJ1-1): EPEVTQTPSHQVTQMGQEVILRCVPISNHLYFYWYRQILGQKVEFLVSFYNNEISEKSEIFDDQFSVERPDGSNFTLKIRSTKLEDSAMYFCASKPGEYTEAFFGQGTRLTVV.

This chain connects TRBV4-1 to TRBJ1-1; D call uncertain. The V gene lost 4 bases and the J gene lost 5 bases, with 14 bases spanning the gap. This CDR3 region has 14 residues. The germline V gene has CDR1 MGHRA and CDR2 YSYEKL. The CDR3: CASSRGRGGTEAFF. The CDR3 DNA reads as TGCGCCAGCAGCCGGGGTCGGGGAGGGACTGAAGCTTTCTTT.

This clonotype was found many times. V is TRBV18 and J is TRBJ1-5, with a possible D match to TRBD1 (5 bases). V dropped 2 bases and J dropped 4 bases, with 12 bases sitting between them. The CDR3 loop spans 15 amino acids. Germline CDR1 is KGHSH and CDR2 is LQKENI. The CDR3 here is CASSPWQGPNQPQHF. The CDR3 DNA is TGTGCCAGCTCACCATGGCAGGGTCCTAATCAGCCCCAGCATTTT.

The V and J genes are TRBV10-3 and TRBJ1-2, with D perhaps TRBD1 (5 bases). The CDR3 length is 16 residues. The germline CDR1 and CDR2 sequences are ENHRY and SYGVKD. V shed 0 bases and J shed 2 bases, with 13 bases lying between them. CDR3 in amino acids: CAISESISAGNYGYTF. The CDR3 DNA is TGTGCCATCAGTGAGTCGATCTCCGCAGGGAACTATGGCTACACCTTC.